This T cell receptor (beta chain) was found in a study of vaccination and CD4 T cells after COVID-19. The Oncomine TCR Beta short-read assay sequenced DNA from cultured CD4+ T cells. TCRdb re-called the PCR reads through MiXCR, storing one row per CDR3 protein. This sample yields 9,500 to 13,000 distinct CDR3 sequences, of which less than 70% are seen a single time; 26% belongs to the top ten. The CDR3 is 14 residues long. With 6 bases clipped from V and 1 base from J, the junction kept 2 bases outside the gene matches. Per germline, CDR1 MNHEY and CDR2 SVGEGT. Treatment meaning: approximately 10-day PBMC culture with coronavirus spike peptide pools or control peptides (ViraFEST assay). With respect to this clonotype: As yet, its antigen is unknown.

This sequence originates from a human donor who had recovered from COVID-19. The sequencing here drew on CD4+ T cells from blood, cultured in vitro, taken before SARS-CoV-2 vaccination. The V gene is TRBV6-2 or TRBV6-3, the J gene TRBJ2-5; 10 bases are shared with TRBD2. CDR3 sequence: CASRPSGGQETQYF. The CDR3 region has the DNA TGTGCCAGCAGGCCTAGCGGGGGCCAAGAGACCCAGTACTTC.